The 30 T cell receptor beta chains given below trace back to one sample, sequenced in a study of T cell changes during pregnancy in multiple sclerosis. The data were produced by immunoSEQ multiplex PCR, yet TCRdb's version contains in-frame clones alone and is incomplete. The sample records just under 60,000 clones, 85% to 95% being singletons. The source was peripheral blood, collected in the first trimester of pregnancy. These receptors all come from a female donor with multiple sclerosis, enrolled in a pregnancy study.

CDR3 region: CASSPVLAKNIQYF. The CDR3, as DNA: TGCGCCAGCAGCCCGGTCCTAGCCAAAAACATTCAGTACTTC. The chain employs TRBV4-3 and TRBJ2-4; D is ambiguous. Germline CDR1 and CDR2: LGHNA and YSLEER. The V end lost 4 bases, the J end lost 0 bases, and 7 bases lay between the germline ends. The CDR3 spans 14 residues.

The chain uses TRBV19 and TRBJ2-2; D remains ambiguous. There are 13 residues in the CDR3. Germline lookup yields CDR1 LNHDA and CDR2 SQIVND (reference sequence). V was trimmed by 6 bases and J by 6 bases, leaving 11 bases between them. The CDR3 DNA reads as TGTGCCAGTAGCTTCCCTCCCCCCGGGGAGCTGTTTTTT. Protein: CASSFPPPGELFF.

The chain carries TRBV29-1 and TRBJ1-1, with D unresolved. Germline V gene data show CDR1 as SQVTM and CDR2 as ANQGSEA. The ends were cut back, 0 bases at V and 2 bases at J, with 19 bases in the middle. This CDR3 has 17 amino acids. This CDR3 is CSVEDRGLSLTNTEAFF. Here the CDR3 DNA reads TGCAGCGTTGAAGACAGAGGGCTCTCCCTGACCAACACTGAAGCTTTCTTT. Complete variable domain (other parts from reference TRBV29-1 and TRBJ1-1): SAVISQKPSRDICQRGTSLTIQCQVDSQVTMMFWYRQQPGQSLTLIATANQGSEATYESGFVIDKFPISRPNLTFSTLTVSNMSPEDSSIYLCSVEDRGLSLTNTEAFFGQGTRLTVV.

This chain links TRBV6-1 with TRBJ2-7; 7 positions match TRBD2. J gave up 0 bases and V 9 bases, and 8 bases lay outside the gene matches. The CDR3 contains 14 residues. Germline CDR1 MNHNS, CDR2 SASEGT. The CDR3 DNA reads TGTGCCAGTCCGGGGGAGGGAGTCTCCTACGAGCAGTACTTC. Protein: CASPGEGVSYEQYF.

This rearrangement joins TRBV6-5 to TRBJ2-3; D ambiguous. Looked up from germline, CDR1 is MNHEY and CDR2 is SVGAGI. Trimming shortened V by 6 bases and J by 4 bases, and 5 bases separated the two germline ends. This CDR3 comprises 11 residues. The DNA of the CDR3 is TGTGCCAGCAGACAAGCAGATACGCAGTATTTT. It is translated as CASRQADTQYF.

The rearrangement links TRBV5-1 to TRBJ2-3; no definite D call. V lost 4 bases and J lost 4, with 7 bases in between. There are 12 residues in the CDR3. Germline V gives CDR1 SGHRS, CDR2 YFSETQ. The CDR3 region has the DNA TGCGCCAGCAGCGGCCGGGCAGATACGCAGTATTTT. Its protein product is CASSGRADTQYF.

The chain recombines TRBV18 with TRBJ1-2; D is possibly TRBD1 (6 bases). The CDR3 has 16 amino acids. Trimming left V 3 bases short and J 2 bases short, with 16 bases between. Germline CDR1 KGHSH, CDR2 LQKENI. In DNA form, the CDR3 reads TGTGCCAGCTCACCGTCGAAAGGGGGTCTCAACTATGGCTACACCTTC. Translation: CASSPSKGGLNYGYTF.

This chain connects TRBV4-2 to TRBJ2-3; the match to TRBD2 covers 10 bases. CDR1 is LGHNA and CDR2 is YNFKEQ in the germline V gene. J gave up 5 bases and V 3 bases, and 5 bases lay outside the gene matches. The CDR3 is made up of 15 amino acids. CDR3: CASSHRQRGGDTQYF. CDR3 nucleotides: TGTGCCAGCAGCCATAGACAGCGGGGGGGAGATACGCAGTATTTT.

J is TRBJ1-1 and V is TRBV19; D gene unclear. Looked up from germline, CDR1 is LNHDA and CDR2 is SQIVND (reference sequence). The CDR3 is 15 amino acids. Trimming removed 3 bases at V and 0 bases at J, with 11 bases between. CDR3 sequence reads: CASSMEVSLNTEAFF. CDR3 coding DNA: TGTGCCAGTAGTATGGAGGTCTCCCTGAACACTGAAGCTTTCTTT.

This clone appeared a single time. The chain joins TRBV4-1 to TRBJ1-6, with 7 bases lining up with TRBD1. CDR3 length equals 15 residues. The germline gives CDR1 MGHRA, CDR2 YSYEKL. Trimming cost V 4 bases and J 6 bases; bases outside gene matches: 6. CDR3 nucleotide sequence: TGCGCCAGCAGCCTCAAGACAGGGAGTAATTCACCCCTCCACTTT. Encoded protein: CASSLKTGSNSPLHF.

The V call is TRBV19, the J call TRBJ2-6; D possibly corresponds to TRBD2 (5 bases). Germline V gene data show CDR1 as LNHDA and CDR2 as SQIVND (reference sequence). The V and J ends lost 4 bases and 6 bases respectively, with 16 bases between them. The CDR3 has 16 residues. The CDR3: CASSTNGNGLANVLTF. CDR3 sequence (DNA): TGTGCCAGTAGTACCAACGGGAACGGCTTGGCCAACGTCCTGACTTTC.

The chain is built from TRBV6-5 and TRBJ2-7; 7 positions agree with TRBD1. The length of the CDR3 is 12 residues. V shed 11 bases, J shed 2 bases, and the junction held 6 bases outside the gene matches. CDR1 MNHEY and CDR2 SVGAGI come from the germline V gene. The CDR3 DNA is TGTGCCGTTGGGACAGAGCCCTACGAGCAGTACTTC. Protein: CAVGTEPYEQYF.

The genes are TRBV7-6 and TRBJ2-3, with D perhaps TRBD2 (6 bases). From germline, CDR1 is SGHVS and CDR2 FNYEAQ. The CDR3 length is 14 residues. The V gene lost 1 base and the J gene lost 6 bases, with 11 bases spanning the gap. This CDR3 is CASSLDTSLDTQYF. CDR3 coding DNA: TGTGCCAGCAGCTTAGATACTAGCTTGGATACGCAGTATTTT.

The chain is built from TRBV4-1 and TRBJ2-5; 8 bases are shared with TRBD1. Trimming took 5 bases from V and 2 from J; bases not matched to a gene: 16. The CDR3 runs to 18 residues. Looked up from germline, CDR1 is MGHRA and CDR2 is YSYEKL. CDR3 coding DNA: TGCGCCAGCAGCTCAACGATGGGGGTGCGGACAGGGCAAGAGACCCAGTACTTC. It is translated as CASSSTMGVRTGQETQYF.

CDR3 in DNA: TGTGCCAGCAGCATTAGCGGGGGGCTCCCCAATGAGCAGTTCTTC. Amino acids: CASSISGGLPNEQFF. The chain links TRBV7-2 to TRBJ2-1; TRBD2 agrees at 10 bases. Germline loops: CDR1 SGHTA, CDR2 FQGNSA. The CDR3 has 15 amino acids. V shed 5 bases and J 6 bases; nucleotides not matched to a gene: 7. Full variable domain (outside the CDR3, taken from reference TRBV7-2 and TRBJ2-1): GAGVSQSPSNKVTEKGKDVELRCDPISGHTALYWYRQSLGQGLEFLIYFQGNSAPDKSGLPSDRFSAERTGGSVSTLTIQRTQQEDSAVYLCASSISGGLPNEQFFGPGTRLTVL.

This sequence joins TRBV2 and TRBJ1-1, with TRBD1 as a possible D gene (6 bases). Germline CDR1 is SNHLY and CDR2 is FYNNEI. This CDR3 has 13 amino acids. V lost 8 bases, J lost 0 bases, and 10 bases lay in between. This CDR3 reads CASGQGMNTEAFF. CDR3 DNA: TGTGCCAGCGGTCAGGGGATGAACACTGAAGCTTTCTTT.

V gene TRBV7-3 combines with J gene TRBJ2-1; 12 nucleotides match TRBD2. Germline loops: CDR1 SGHTA, CDR2 FQGTGA. This CDR3 region has 15 residues. With 2 bases clipped from V and 10 bases from J, the junction kept 6 bases outside the gene matches. CDR3 nucleotides: TGTGCCAGCAGCTTACTAGCGGGGGGGCCTTGGGAGCAGTTCTTC. Translating gives CASSLLAGGPWEQFF.

The rearrangement joins TRBV9 to TRBJ2-5; maybe TRBD2 (5 bases). The V end was cut by 3 bases, the J end by 5 bases, with 8 bases between. CDR3 length: 12 residues. Germline assignment: CDR1 SGDLS and CDR2 YYNGEE. CDR3 loop: CASSGGEETQYF. The CDR3 DNA reads TGTGCCAGCAGCGGGGGAGAGGAGACCCAGTACTTC.

V is TRBV5-8 and J is TRBJ1-1, with D tentatively TRBD1 (6 bases). CDR3 length: 14 residues. V was clipped by 2 bases and J by 6 bases, with 14 bases between them. Germline V gene sequence: CDR1 SGHTS, CDR2 YDEGEE. CDR3 nucleotides: TGTGCCAGCAGCTTACAGGGTTTTGGGGCTGAAGCTTTCTTT. Its protein product is CASSLQGFGAEAFF.

The rearrangement joins TRBV29-1 to TRBJ1-2; a possible D gene is TRBD1 (6 bases). Trimming shortened V by 1 base and J by 4 bases, and 10 bases separated the two germline ends. Looked up from germline, CDR1 is SQVTM and CDR2 is ANQGSEA. The CDR3 length is 13 residues. The CDR3: CSVEVDSSYGYTF. The CDR3 region has the DNA TGCAGCGTTGAAGTGGACAGCTCCTATGGCTACACCTTC.

CDR3 bases: TGTGCCAGCAGCCCCCAGCGGGGGGGCCAAGAGACCCAGTACTTC. Residues: CASSPQRGGQETQYF. This chain links TRBV5-4 with TRBJ2-5; 10 bases map to TRBD2. V trimming: 4 bases; J trimming: 1 base; junction bases outside the gene matches: 4. The V gene's germline CDR1 is SGHNT and CDR2 YYREEE (reference sequence). This CDR3 region has 15 residues.

The gene calls are TRBV6-5 and TRBJ1-5; possibly TRBD1 for D (5 bases). Germline-derived CDR1 and CDR2 are MNHEY and SVGAGI. V dropped 5 bases and J dropped 4 bases, with 9 bases sitting between them. This CDR3 is 13 amino acids long. CDR3 DNA sequence: TGTGCCAGCAGTGGGGGGGTTAATCAGCCCCAGCATTTT. Its protein product is CASSGGVNQPQHF.

This chain links TRBV9 with TRBJ1-6; D is possibly TRBD1 (5 bases). Germline CDR1 reads SGDLS; CDR2 reads YYNGEE. The CDR3 is made up of 15 amino acids. V was shortened by 4 bases and J by 9 bases, with 17 bases between the two germline ends. CDR3 in amino acids: CASSRGSTVGSPLHF. CDR3 in DNA: TGTGCCAGCAGCAGGGGCAGCACTGTCGGTTCACCCCTCCACTTT.

The rearrangement links TRBV7-2 to TRBJ2-7, with TRBD2 matching over 10 bases. Germline CDR1 is SGHTA and CDR2 is FQGNSA. The CDR3 consists of 15 residues. Trimming cost V 4 bases and J 2 bases; bases outside gene matches: 5. The CDR3: CASSSGLAAAYEQYF. In DNA form, the CDR3 reads TGTGCCAGCAGCTCAGGACTAGCGGCTGCCTACGAGCAGTACTTC.

The chain employs TRBV13 and TRBJ1-1; 10 positions match TRBD1. V lost 3 bases, J lost 0 bases, and 1 base stayed unmatched. CDR1 PRHDT and CDR2 FYEKMQ come from the germline V gene (reference sequence). This CDR3 comprises 15 residues. CDR3 coding DNA: TGTGCCAGCAGCTTGGGACAGGGGATGAACACTGAAGCTTTCTTT. Residues: CASSLGQGMNTEAFF.

The V call is TRBV5-4, the J call TRBJ2-6; 7 positions agree with TRBD2. The CDR3 is made up of 17 amino acids. The V gene's germline CDR1 is SGHNT and CDR2 YYREEE (reference sequence). With V trimmed by 0 bases and J by 2 bases, 5 bases remained unmatched. The CDR3: CASSLGGGAPGANVLTF. The CDR3 nucleotides read TGTGCCAGCAGCTTGGGGGGAGGGGCCCCTGGGGCCAACGTCCTGACTTTC.

The chain links TRBV18 to TRBJ2-3, with 8 bases fitting TRBD1. With 5 bases clipped from V and 3 bases from J, the junction kept 7 bases outside the gene matches. The CDR3 consists of 15 residues. Germline CDR1 and CDR2: KGHSH and LQKENI. CDR3 coding DNA: TGTGCCAGCTCAACCCGGACAGGGAGTACAGATACGCAGTATTTT. Amino acid sequence: CASSTRTGSTDTQYF.

This rearrangement joins TRBV5-1 to TRBJ1-4; possible D gene TRBD1, 5 bases. The V end lost 4 bases, the J end lost 5 bases, and 12 bases lay between the germline ends. In germline, CDR1 is SGHRS, CDR2 YFSETQ. This CDR3 is built from 14 residues. CDR3 residues: CASSPTAGNEKLFF. As DNA, the CDR3 is TGCGCCAGCAGCCCGACAGCAGGAAATGAAAAACTGTTTTTT.

The V call is TRBV2, the J call TRBJ2-7, with D hard to call. Germline V CDR1 and CDR2: SNHLY, FYNNEI. The CDR3 is 15 amino acids. V was pared by 1 base and J by 2 bases, with 12 bases between. CDR3 nucleotides: TGTGCCAGCAGTGAAGACTGGTTCAAAACCTACGAGCAGTACTTC. Protein product: CASSEDWFKTYEQYF.

The CDR3 reads CASSRVTGGREDTQYF. DNA for the CDR3: TGTGCCAGCAGCCGGGTTACAGGGGGGCGGGAAGATACGCAGTATTTT. The rearrangement joins TRBV27 to TRBJ2-3; 8 nucleotides match TRBD1. J lost 5 bases, V lost 6 bases, and 13 bases had no gene match. The CDR3 sequence is 16 residues long. Germline V lookup: CDR1 MNHEY, CDR2 SMNVEV (reference sequence).